One and the same sample provided the 32 T cell receptor beta chains below, sequenced in a study of blood T cell repertoires in COVID-19. Repertoires were generated with immunoSEQ multiplex PCR, while TCRdb's copy carries only in-frame clones and drops some. The profile covers around 300,000 clones, with over 80% appearing a single time and 4.1% taken by the ten largest. Sequencing used peripheral blood. The receptors were gathered from a woman in her fifties or sixties with active or convalescent COVID-19.

J is TRBJ1-5 and V is TRBV30; 12 nucleotides agree with TRBD1. Germline V lookup: CDR1 GTSNPN, CDR2 SVGIG (reference sequence). With 0 bases clipped from V and 4 bases from J, the junction kept 7 bases outside the gene matches. The CDR3 covers 17 residues. Written as DNA, the CDR3 is TGTGCCTGGAGTGTACGGGGGACAGGGGGCGAAAATCAGCCCCAGCATTTT. Translation: CAWSVRGTGGENQPQHF.

This sequence joins TRBV7-9 and TRBJ2-1, with D perhaps matching TRBD2 (6 bases). The germline V and J ends were trimmed by 5 bases and 6 bases, with 20 bases remaining between them. The length of the CDR3 is 16 residues. Germline lookup yields CDR1 SEHNR and CDR2 FQNEAQ (reference sequence). The CDR3 region is CASSPHAGLALNEQFF. The CDR3 DNA is TGTGCCAGCAGCCCTCACGCGGGGCTAGCGCTCAATGAGCAGTTCTTC.

This chain joins TRBV7-9 and TRBJ2-1; 11 nucleotides align to TRBD2. This CDR3 has 17 residues. J lost 3 bases, V lost 1 base, and 5 bases had no gene match. Germline V lookup: CDR1 SEHNR, CDR2 FQNEAQ (reference sequence). CDR3 amino acids: CASSLGPGTSGYNEQFF. The CDR3 nucleotides are TGTGCCAGCAGCTTAGGCCCGGGGACTAGCGGCTACAATGAGCAGTTCTTC. Drawing the rest from reference TRBV7-9 and TRBJ2-1, the complete variable domain is DTGVSQNPRHKITKRGQNVTFRCDPISEHNRLYWYRQTLGQGPEFLTYFQNEAQLEKSRLLSDRFSAERPKGSFSTLEIQRTEQGDSAMYLCASSLGPGTSGYNEQFFGPGTRLTVL.

In this sample, this clone turned up once. CDR3: CSAGTSQETQYF. The CDR3 DNA follows: TGCAGCGCGGGGACAAGTCAAGAGACCCAGTACTTC. The chain links TRBV29-1 to TRBJ2-5; tentatively, D is TRBD1 (6 bases). CDR3 size: 12 residues. Germline V lookup: CDR1 SQVTM, CDR2 ANQGSEA. The V end lost 7 bases, the J end lost 2 bases, and 11 bases lay between the germline ends.

The chain employs TRBV5-1 and TRBJ2-3; 12 nucleotides match TRBD2. The CDR3 totals 16 residues. V was clipped by 3 bases and J by 6 bases; unmatched bases: 8. Looked up from germline, CDR1 is SGHRS and CDR2 is YFSETQ. The CDR3 spells CASSYRLAGVADTQYF. CDR3 DNA sequence: TGCGCCAGCAGCTACAGACTAGCGGGAGTCGCGGATACGCAGTATTTT. Complete variable domain (other parts from reference TRBV5-1 and TRBJ2-3): KAGVTQTPRYLIKTRGQQVTLSCSPISGHRSVSWYQQTPGQGLQFLFEYFSETQRNKGNFPGRFSGRQFSNSRSEMNVSTLELGDSALYLCASSYRLAGVADTQYFGPGTRLTVL.

This chain connects TRBV6-5 to TRBJ1-1, with no clear D. V lost 2 bases and J 0 bases, leaving 7 bases between the germline ends. Germline assignment: CDR1 MNHEY and CDR2 SVGAGI. CDR3 length equals 14 residues. CDR3 protein: CASSYTEMNTEAFF. CDR3 in DNA: TGTGCCAGCAGTTACACAGAAATGAACACTGAAGCTTTCTTT.

The V gene is TRBV29-1, the J gene TRBJ2-5; 7 bases map to TRBD1. V shed 1 base and J 0 bases; nucleotides not matched to a gene: 2. The germline gives CDR1 SQVTM, CDR2 ANQGSEA. The CDR3 is 14 residues long. CDR3 region: CSVEAGQHQETQYF. CDR3 coding DNA: TGCAGCGTTGAAGCGGGACAGCACCAAGAGACCCAGTACTTC.

J is TRBJ2-7 and V is TRBV5-8; D not certain. Per germline, CDR1 SGHTS and CDR2 YDEGEE. The germline V and J ends were trimmed by 4 bases and 0 bases, with 2 bases remaining between them. The CDR3 has 11 residues. CDR3 bases: TGTGCCAGCAGCCGCTCCTACGAGCAGTACTTC. It is translated as CASSRSYEQYF.

The V call is TRBV5-6, the J call TRBJ1-2; no clear D gene. Between the trimmed V and J ends, which lost 4 bases and 5 bases, there was a span of 9 bases. The CDR3 runs 12 residues. CDR1 and CDR2 from the germline V gene are SGHDT and YYEEEE. The CDR3 nucleotides are TGTGCCAGCAGCACCGGGGTTTATGGCTACACCTTC. This translates into CASSTGVYGYTF.

The chain recombines TRBV30 with TRBJ2-7; a weak D match, TRBD1 (7 bases). Germline V gene sequence: CDR1 GTSNPN, CDR2 SVGIG (reference sequence). V lost 1 base, J lost 1 base, and 17 bases lay in between. The CDR3 has 16 amino acids. The CDR3 coding sequence is TGTGCCTGGAGTGCTCCGCTGCCAGGGGGGTCCTACGAGCAGTACTTC. It encodes CAWSAPLPGGSYEQYF.

This clone has ten or more counts. The V gene is TRBV6-5, the J gene TRBJ2-7; D is undetermined. This CDR3 comprises 15 residues. Germline V gives CDR1 MNHEY, CDR2 SVGAGI. Trimming removed 6 bases from V and 3 bases from J, with 18 bases in between. The CDR3, as DNA: TGTGCCAGCAGACGCACTATCCTAGGAAGCTACGAGCAGTACTTC. This encodes CASRRTILGSYEQYF.

This clone has only a few counts. The chain combines TRBV12-3 or TRBV12-4 with TRBJ1-2; TRBD1 matches at 10 bases. The CDR3 sequence is 13 residues long. V was pared by 4 bases and J by 6 bases, with 2 bases of the junction left unmatched. CDR3 DNA: TGTGCCAGCAGTTCCGGGACAGGGGATGGCTACACCTTC. It encodes CASSSGTGDGYTF.

The chain joins TRBV6-5 to TRBJ2-5, with D tentatively TRBD2 (5 bases). Germline assignment: CDR1 MNHEY and CDR2 SVGAGI. With 11 bases removed from V and 3 bases from J, the gap between germline ends came to 10 bases. This CDR3 is 11 amino acids long. CDR3 residues: CAGGREETQYF. CDR3 coding DNA: TGTGCCGGAGGACGGGAAGAGACCCAGTACTTC.

The chain is built from TRBV28 and TRBJ1-1, with 8 bases aligning to TRBD1. The CDR3 extends over 14 amino acids. From germline, CDR1 is MDHEN and CDR2 SYDVKM. J gave up 5 bases and V 3 bases, and 5 bases lay outside the gene matches. The CDR3 region has the DNA TGTGCCAGCAGTTTGACAGGACAGGGAACTGAAGCTTTCTTT. Its protein is CASSLTGQGTEAFF.

The chain employs TRBV20-1 and TRBJ1-4; the D is unclear. The V gene's germline CDR1 is DFQATT and CDR2 SNEGSKA (reference sequence). The CDR3 loop spans 14 amino acids. Between the trimmed V and J ends, which lost 3 bases and 7 bases, there was a span of 15 bases. The chain's CDR3 is CSASASQLSEKLFF. The CDR3 coding sequence is TGCAGTGCTAGTGCTAGCCAACTAAGTGAAAAACTGTTTTTT.

The chain employs TRBV28 and TRBJ2-1; 10 bases align to TRBD2. Unmatched junction bases numbered 9, after V lost 0 bases and J lost 7 bases. The germline V gene has CDR1 MDHEN and CDR2 SYDVKM. The CDR3 covers 17 residues. CDR3 DNA sequence: TGTGCCAGCAGTTTATGGCCTAGCGGGGGTGGAAAGAATGAGCAGTTCTTC. Encoded protein: CASSLWPSGGGKNEQFF. Using reference TRBV28 and TRBJ2-1 for the parts outside the CDR3, the full variable domain is DVKVTQSSRYLVKRTGEKVFLECVQDMDHENMFWYRQDPGLGLRLIYFSYDVKMKEKGDIPEGYSVSREKKERFSLILESASTNQTSMYLCASSLWPSGGGKNEQFFGPGTRLTVL.

This clone occurred a few times. The sample holds other DNA sequences that translate to the same CDR3. In nucleotides, the CDR3 is TGTGCCAGCAGTTTACAGGGGAGCTATGGCTACACCTTC. Encoded protein: CASSLQGSYGYTF. V is TRBV28 and J is TRBJ1-2, with D possibly being TRBD1 (6 bases). The CDR3 is 13 residues long. Germline values: CDR1 MDHEN, CDR2 SYDVKM. V was pared by 2 bases and J by 4 bases, with 8 bases between.

The V and J genes are TRBV28 and TRBJ2-5, with TRBD1 identical over 11 bases. This CDR3 has 16 residues. Per the germline V gene, CDR1 is MDHEN and CDR2 is SYDVKM. The V and J ends lost 5 bases and 4 bases, in that order; junction bases with no gene match: 9. The CDR3 nucleotides read TGTGCCAGCAGTCGAGACTCCGGGACAGGGGGAGAGACCCAGTACTTC. This encodes CASSRDSGTGGETQYF.

The chain combines TRBV27 with TRBJ1-2, with D possibly TRBD1 on 5 matching bases. This CDR3 spans 13 amino acids. V lost 2 bases to trimming and J lost 1 base, with 5 bases between them. Germline loops: CDR1 MNHEY, CDR2 SMNVEV (reference sequence). Written as DNA, the CDR3 is TGTGCCAGCAGTTTACAGGGTAACTATGGCTACACCTTC. It yields the protein CASSLQGNYGYTF.

There are a few counts of this clone. V and J are TRBV29-1 and TRBJ1-1, with D perhaps matching TRBD1 (6 bases). Germline values: CDR1 SQVTM, CDR2 ANQGSEA. This CDR3 has 13 amino acids. The V end was cut by 6 bases, the J end by 3 bases, with 14 bases between. CDR3 protein: CSVGAWWDTEAFF. In DNA form, the CDR3 reads TGCAGCGTGGGGGCTTGGTGGGACACTGAAGCTTTCTTT.

V and J are TRBV7-3 and TRBJ1-1, with no clear D. The CDR3 is made up of 13 amino acids. CDR1 SGHTA and CDR2 FQGTGA come from the germline V gene. The germline V and J ends were trimmed by 5 bases and 0 bases, with 7 bases remaining between them. CDR3 amino acids: CASSAGMNTEAFF. The DNA of the CDR3 is TGTGCCAGCAGCGCGGGGATGAACACTGAAGCTTTCTTT.

V gene TRBV5-1 combines with J gene TRBJ2-2; D perhaps matches TRBD2 (5 bases). Per germline, CDR1 SGHRS and CDR2 YFSETQ. The CDR3 loop spans 16 amino acids. Deletions cut 6 bases from V and 0 bases from J, with 15 bases between. For the CDR3, the DNA is TGCGCCAGCACCTTCCTGAGGGAAACGAACACCGGGGAGCTGTTTTTT. This translates into CASTFLRETNTGELFF.

This clone has only one observation. The junction departs from the called germline gene at one end, perhaps through a read error. The chain carries TRBV29-1 and TRBJ2-7; no clear D gene. The CDR3 length is 14 residues. Germline CDR1 SQVTM, CDR2 ANQGSEA. CDR3 protein: CSVERTGFSSEQYF. The CDR3 DNA follows: TGCAGCGTTGAACGAACCGGTTTCTCCTCCGAGCAGTACTTC.

The chain links TRBV19 to TRBJ2-5; 13 bases are a match to TRBD2. The CDR3 is made up of 14 amino acids. Germline V gene sequence: CDR1 LNHDA, CDR2 SQIVND (reference sequence). The V segment lost 6 bases and the J segment 3 bases; nucleotides outside the gene matches: 1. The CDR3 DNA reads as TGTGCCAGTAGCGGACTAGCGGGAGAAGAGACCCAGTACTTC. This translates into CASSGLAGEETQYF.

The genes are TRBV14 and TRBJ2-1; 7 bases match TRBD1. The length of the CDR3 is 14 residues. V was clipped by 5 bases and J by 6 bases; unmatched bases: 7. Germline-derived CDR1 and CDR2 are SGHDN and FVKESK. CDR3 sequence reads: CASSNYRGANEQFF. The CDR3 DNA sequence: TGTGCCAGCAGCAACTACAGGGGTGCCAATGAGCAGTTCTTC.

This rearrangement joins TRBV4-2 to TRBJ2-1; 9 bases are a match to TRBD2. Unmatched junction bases numbered 5, after V lost 1 base and J lost 7 bases. Germline V lookup: CDR1 LGHNA, CDR2 YNFKEQ. The CDR3 spans 15 residues. CDR3 nucleotide sequence: TGTGCCAGCAGCCAAGGGCTAGCGGGAAATAATGAGCAGTTCTTC. Amino acids: CASSQGLAGNNEQFF.

As concerns this clone: The sample carries other DNA sequences with the same CDR3. The chain couples TRBV19 to TRBJ1-1; 8 bases agree with TRBD1. This CDR3 is built from 13 residues. Per the germline V gene, CDR1 is LNHDA and CDR2 is SQIVND (reference sequence). Losses at the gene ends were 4 bases for V and 5 bases for J; bases not matched to a gene: 3. The CDR3: CASSTDRDTEAFF. The CDR3 DNA sequence: TGTGCCAGTAGTACGGACAGGGATACTGAAGCTTTCTTT.

For the CDR3, the DNA is TGTGCCAGCAGCCCTCCTTATCCGGGACAGGGGACATCTAACTATGGCTACACCTTC. It yields the protein CASSPPYPGQGTSNYGYTF. The chain recombines TRBV7-9 with TRBJ1-2, with 10 bases fitting TRBD1. Germline-derived CDR1 and CDR2 are SEHNR and FQNEAQ (reference sequence). This CDR3 is 19 amino acids long. Unmatched junction bases numbered 15, after V lost 5 bases and J lost 0 bases. The entire variable domain, with the rest obtained from reference TRBV7-9 and TRBJ1-2, is as follows: DTGVSQNPRHKITKRGQNVTFRCDPISEHNRLYWYRQTLGQGPEFLTYFQNEAQLEKSRLLSDRFSAERPKGSFSTLEIQRTEQGDSAMYLCASSPPYPGQGTSNYGYTFGSGTRLTVV.

J is TRBJ2-1 and V is TRBV25-1, with D maybe TRBD2 (5 bases). The length of the CDR3 is 14 residues. Germline CDR1 MGHDK, CDR2 SYGVNS. V was clipped by 1 base and J by 9 bases, with 13 bases between them. For the CDR3, the DNA is TGTGCCAGCAGTGAATCGGGGAAACTCGTTGAGCAGTTCTTC. Amino acids: CASSESGKLVEQFF.

The chain combines TRBV3-1 (or the pseudogene TRBV3-2) with TRBJ2-4, with 10 bases fitting TRBD1. CDR3 length: 15 residues. Germline loops: CDR1 LGHDT, CDR2 YNNKEL (reference sequence). J lost 10 bases, V lost 1 base, and 7 bases had no gene match. The CDR3 reads CASSQGTGGLDIQYF. The CDR3 DNA sequence: TGTGCCAGCAGCCAAGGGACAGGGGGACTAGATATTCAGTACTTC.

This chain uses TRBV29-1 with TRBJ1-4; possibly TRBD1 for D (5 bases). The CDR3 runs to 14 residues. CDR1 is SQVTM and CDR2 is ANQGSEA in the germline V gene. V lost 5 bases and J lost 5, with 15 bases in between. The CDR3 loop reads CSVNLGRGNEKLFF. CDR3 sequence (DNA): TGCAGCGTTAATCTCGGGCGGGGGAATGAAAAACTGTTTTTT.

On this clone: The same CDR3 arises from other DNA sequences in this sample as well. The rearrangement joins TRBV3-1 (or the pseudogene TRBV3-2) to TRBJ1-1; the D is unclear. The germline gives CDR1 LGHDT, CDR2 YNNKEL (reference sequence). The V end lost 0 bases, the J end lost 5 bases, and 4 bases lay between the germline ends. The CDR3 loop spans 12 amino acids. For the CDR3, the DNA is TGTGCCAGCAGCCAAGACAGGACTGAAGCTTTCTTT. Translated: CASSQDRTEAFF.